The 14 T cell receptor beta chains in this list originate from one sample, sequenced in a study of blood T cell repertoires in COVID-19. TCRdb's copy holds only in-frame clones and misses some; the assay was immunoSEQ multiplex PCR. The repertoire consists of 270,000 or so clones, with 86% occurring once and the leading ten covering 2.5% to 3%. The sample taken for sequencing was peripheral blood. The receptors derive from a woman younger than 45 with active or convalescent COVID-19.

This chain links TRBV9 with TRBJ2-1; D perhaps matches TRBD2 (7 bases). The CDR3 consists of 15 residues. The V end lost 3 bases, the J end lost 6 bases, and 16 bases lay between the germline ends. The germline V gene has CDR1 SGDLS and CDR2 YYNGEE. CDR3 nucleotides: TGTGCCAGCAGCGAAGGGGGGGCGAGGGTCAATGAGCAGTTCTTC. Its translation is CASSEGGARVNEQFF.

The rearrangement joins TRBV28 to TRBJ2-5; tentative D call: TRBD1 (6 bases). V gave up 3 bases and J gave up 3 bases, with 20 bases separating them. The CDR3 is 17 amino acids. The germline CDR1 and CDR2 sequences are MDHEN and SYDVKM. The chain's CDR3 is CASSFKVLWTAKETQYF. CDR3 in DNA: TGTGCCAGCAGTTTTAAGGTCCTCTGGACAGCTAAAGAGACCCAGTACTTC.

The chain couples TRBV25-1 to TRBJ2-1, with TRBD2 as a possible D gene (5 bases). V gave up 5 bases and J gave up 3 bases, with 11 bases separating them. The germline V gene has CDR1 MGHDK and CDR2 SYGVNS. The CDR3 has 14 residues. CDR3 amino acids: CASSWASNYNEQFF. The CDR3 region has the DNA TGTGCCAGCAGTTGGGCTAGCAACTACAATGAGCAGTTCTTC.

The gene calls are TRBV27 and TRBJ2-3; TRBD2 aligns across 14 bases. Germline V gene sequence: CDR1 MNHEY, CDR2 SMNVEV (reference sequence). The J segment lost 5 bases and the V segment lost 5 bases, leaving 15 bases of the junction unmatched. The CDR3 runs to 19 residues. This chain's CDR3 is CASSHRQGTSGGRRDTQYF. The CDR3, as DNA: TGTGCCAGCAGTCATCGACAGGGGACTAGCGGGGGACGTAGAGATACGCAGTATTTT.

The chain combines TRBV28 with TRBJ1-2; maybe TRBD1 (5 bases). Trimming took off 3 bases at V and 8 bases at J, with 19 bases between the two ends. Germline V lookup: CDR1 MDHEN, CDR2 SYDVKM. CDR3 length: 15 amino acids. Written as DNA, the CDR3 is TGTGCCAGCAGTTTTGGCGGGGCCCCCCGTTGGGGCTACACCTTC. Amino acid sequence: CASSFGGAPRWGYTF.

V gene TRBV7-2 combines with J gene TRBJ2-5; 9 bases agree with TRBD2. The CDR3 runs to 16 residues. Trimming took 2 bases from V and 4 from J; bases not matched to a gene: 8. Germline V gene sequence: CDR1 SGHTA, CDR2 FQGNSA. The CDR3 DNA reads as TGTGCCAGCAGCTTATCAACTAGCGGGTCGGGAGAGACCCAGTACTTC. It encodes CASSLSTSGSGETQYF.

The V call is TRBV30, the J call TRBJ2-7; TRBD1 matches 7 bases. The CDR3 sequence is 12 residues long. Germline-derived CDR1 and CDR2 are GTSNPN and SVGIG (reference sequence). The trim removed 4 bases at V and 7 bases at J, leaving 7 bases unmatched. As DNA, the CDR3 is TGTGCCTGGACTACAGGGGTGGGGGAGCAGTACTTC. It translates to CAWTTGVGEQYF.

The chain recombines TRBV4-1 with TRBJ2-1; D is perhaps TRBD2 (6 bases). This CDR3 comprises 17 residues. V was trimmed by 0 bases and J by 2 bases, leaving 14 bases between them. In germline, CDR1 is MGHRA, CDR2 YSYEKL. The CDR3 DNA reads as TGCGCCAGCAGCCAAGATAGCGGCAGGGTAGCCTACAATGAGCAGTTCTTC. Encoded protein: CASSQDSGRVAYNEQFF.

The V gene is TRBV6-2 or TRBV6-3, the J gene TRBJ2-5; tentative D call: TRBD2 (5 bases). CDR1 and CDR2 from the germline V gene are MNHEY and SVGEGT. This CDR3 is 15 amino acids long. V lost 2 bases and J 1 base, leaving 11 bases between the germline ends. DNA of the CDR3: TGTGCCAGCAGTTACCCGTTCGGGGTCCAAGAGACCCAGTACTTC. This encodes CASSYPFGVQETQYF.

The rearrangement joins TRBV27 to TRBJ2-7, with TRBD1 matching over 11 bases. The trim removed 5 bases at V and 5 bases at J, leaving 5 bases unmatched. The CDR3 has 14 residues. The V gene's germline CDR1 is MNHEY and CDR2 SMNVEV (reference sequence). CDR3 protein: CASSRTGGPNEQYF. CDR3 bases: TGTGCCAGCAGTCGGACAGGGGGCCCCAACGAGCAGTACTTC.

This clone was seen a handful of times. In nucleotides, the CDR3 is TGCGCCAGCAGCCAAGTGGGAGTCATAGATACGCAGTATTTT. As protein: CASSQVGVIDTQYF. The gene calls are TRBV4-3 and TRBJ2-3; D may be TRBD2 (5 bases). Trimming left V 1 base short and J 5 bases short, with 10 bases between. Germline V CDR1 and CDR2: LGHNA, YSLEER. CDR3 length equals 14 residues.

The CDR3 protein is CASSLQIGTGDEKLFF. CDR3 coding DNA: TGCGCCAGCAGCTTACAAATCGGGACAGGGGATGAAAAACTGTTTTTT. This chain links TRBV5-1 with TRBJ1-4; 10 bases map to TRBD1. V was clipped by 2 bases and J by 6 bases; unmatched bases: 7. The CDR3 sequence is 16 residues long. The germline CDR1 and CDR2 sequences are SGHRS and YFSETQ.

In DNA, the CDR3 is TGTGCCAGCAGCCAAACCAGTAGCGGGGGTCTCTACAATGAGCAGTTCTTC. It is translated as CASSQTSSGGLYNEQFF. The chain uses TRBV4-2 and TRBJ2-1, with TRBD2 matching 9 bases. The germline V gene has CDR1 LGHNA and CDR2 YNFKEQ. The V gene end was trimmed by 2 bases and the J gene end by 3 bases; junction bases not matched to a gene: 8. This CDR3 contains 17 residues.

The chain links TRBV7-2 to TRBJ1-1; D not certain. Trimming shortened V by 5 bases and J by 4 bases, and 14 bases separated the two germline ends. The germline V gene has CDR1 SGHTA and CDR2 FQGNSA. The CDR3 extends over 14 amino acids. CDR3 loop: CASSVSWLVTEAFF. Here the CDR3 DNA reads TGTGCCAGCAGCGTTAGTTGGTTGGTCACTGAAGCTTTCTTT.